This T cell receptor beta chain is drawn from a study of vaccination and CD4 T cells after COVID-19. Looking at the study overall: Overlapping spike peptides of SARS-CoV-2, HCoV-NL63, HCoV-OC43 and HCoV-229E stimulated the cells.

Cultured CD4+ T-cell DNA underwent Oncomine TCR Beta short-read sequencing. TCRdb re-called the PCR reads through MiXCR, storing one row per CDR3 protein. The sample lists 9,500 to 15,000 distinct CDR3 sequences; roughly 30% were seen once. Documented treatment: roughly ten-day PBMC culture with coronavirus spike peptide pools or control peptides (ViraFEST assay). Overall study results and limits: Looking at convalescent patients, 304 of their 307 vaccine-specific clones were spike mono-reactive. Median reactive clonotypes, those recognizing SARS-CoV-2, rose from 21 to 38, not significantly.

This clonotype was detected only a few times. The antigen is unknown. Germline V gives CDR1 DFQATT, CDR2 SNEGSKA (reference sequence). The V and J ends lost 6 bases and 3 bases respectively, with 14 bases between them. CDR3 length equals 13 residues. This chain uses TRBV20-1 with TRBJ1-1, with D perhaps matching TRBD1 (6 bases). This receptor was taken from a human donor who had recovered from COVID-19. The sample here was CD4+ T cells from blood, cultured in vitro, taken after SARS-CoV-2 vaccination. The CDR3 DNA follows: TGCAGTGCACCAGGGGATCTTTACACTGAAGCTTTCTTT. This encodes CSAPGDLYTEAFF.